One sample yielded the 14 T cell receptor beta chains listed below, sequenced in a study of shared clonotypes between healthy human individuals. Profiled with immunoSEQ multiplex PCR; TCRdb holds only in-frame clones, not every one. In the table there are more than 2 million clones, approximately 94% of which are singletons. In the naive CD8 group, cells lacked CD45RO and were positively selected for CCR7, so terminally differentiated effector memory CD45RA+ cells were left out. The sequenced material came from naive CD8+ T cells sorted from blood. Receptors were obtained from a man in his late teens or twenties in good health.

A single count supports this clone. The chain is built from TRBV4-1 and TRBJ2-3; perhaps TRBD2 as D (6 bases). The CDR3 has 16 residues. V was pared by 5 bases and J by 1 base, with 16 bases between. CDR1 is MGHRA and CDR2 is YSYEKL in the germline V gene. For the CDR3, the DNA is TGCGCCAGCAGCTCTAGACTAGTCATTGGCACAGATACGCAGTATTTT. Protein product: CASSSRLVIGTDTQYF.

The V and J genes are TRBV5-6 and TRBJ2-3; TRBD1 matches 7 bases. Per the germline V gene, CDR1 is SGHDT and CDR2 is YYEEEE. V was pared by 2 bases and J by 4 bases, with 16 bases of the junction left unmatched. The CDR3 length is 18 residues. This chain's CDR3 is CASSFLIEGGARADTQYF. CDR3 in DNA: TGTGCCAGCAGCTTTTTAATCGAAGGGGGCGCGAGGGCAGATACGCAGTATTTT.

This clone was seen a few times. V and J are TRBV10-3 and TRBJ2-7; tentative D call: TRBD2 (6 bases). Germline assignment: CDR1 ENHRY and CDR2 SYGVKD. The ends were cut back, 10 bases at V and 4 bases at J, with 17 bases in the middle. The length of the CDR3 is 13 residues. The CDR3 DNA sequence: TGTGCCAGTACCGGGACTGCCAGTTACGAGCAGTACTTC. It translates to CASTGTASYEQYF.

The chain carries TRBV28 and TRBJ2-2; TRBD2 matches 10 bases. V trimming: 7 bases; J trimming: 1 base; junction bases outside the gene matches: 6. CDR1 and CDR2 (germline): MDHEN, SYDVKM. This CDR3 is built from 16 residues. The DNA of the CDR3 is TGTGCCAGCACCCATACTAGCGGGAAGAACACCGGGGAGCTGTTTTTT. Translated: CASTHTSGKNTGELFF. The complete variable domain, with remaining parts taken from reference TRBV28 and TRBJ2-2, reads DVKVTQSSRYLVKRTGEKVFLECVQDMDHENMFWYRQDPGLGLRLIYFSYDVKMKEKGDIPEGYSVSREKKERFSLILESASTNQTSMYLCASTHTSGKNTGELFFGEGSRLTVL.

This chain links TRBV7-8 with TRBJ2-5; D is undetermined. The CDR3 contains 15 residues. Germline assignment: CDR1 SGHVS and CDR2 FQNEAQ. V was shortened by 4 bases and J by 2 bases, with 14 bases between the two germline ends. The CDR3: CASSSPIPEQETQYF. The CDR3 DNA reads TGTGCCAGCAGCTCTCCGATTCCCGAGCAAGAGACCCAGTACTTC.

The count of this clone is one. The V and J genes are TRBV30 and TRBJ1-3; D remains unclear. The CDR3 length is 15 residues. CDR1 GTSNPN and CDR2 SVGIG come from the germline V gene (reference sequence). The germline V and J ends were trimmed by 2 bases and 3 bases, with 14 bases remaining between them. CDR3 protein: CAWSTSQNGGNTIYF. The CDR3 DNA sequence: TGTGCCTGGAGTACGTCCCAAAACGGTGGAAACACCATATATTTT. Full variable domain (rest looked up from reference TRBV30 and TRBJ1-3): SQTIHQWPATLVQPVGSPLSLECTVEGTSNPNLYWYRQAAGRGLQLLFYSVGIGQISSEVPQNLSASRPQDRQFILSSKKLLLSDSGFYLCAWSTSQNGGNTIYFGEGSWLTVV.

The CDR3 loop reads CASETAYLSYNEQFF. The CDR3 bases are TGTGCCAGCGAAACAGCCTACCTTTCCTACAATGAGCAGTTCTTC. This sequence joins TRBV2 and TRBJ2-1; no clear D gene. The CDR3 consists of 15 residues. The V end lost 8 bases, the J end lost 1 base, and 15 bases lay between the germline ends. Germline loops: CDR1 SNHLY, CDR2 FYNNEI.

The chain links TRBV9 to TRBJ1-1; D remains ambiguous. With 0 bases removed from V and 3 bases from J, the gap between germline ends came to 6 bases. CDR3 length: 13 residues. Germline V gene sequence: CDR1 SGDLS, CDR2 YYNGEE. Written as DNA, the CDR3 is TGTGCCAGCAGCGTAGTTGCGGACACTGAAGCTTTCTTT. It codes for CASSVVADTEAFF.

CDR3 nucleotide sequence: TGTGCCAGCAGTTACTCGGGGACAGGGTTAGATACGCAGTATTTT. The encoded protein is CASSYSGTGLDTQYF. The chain combines TRBV6-5 with TRBJ2-3, with 9 bases fitting TRBD1. CDR1 and CDR2 from the germline V gene are MNHEY and SVGAGI. V shed 0 bases and J 5 bases; nucleotides not matched to a gene: 3. This CDR3 comprises 15 residues.

The J gene is TRBJ2-1, the V gene TRBV27; D is unclear. CDR3 length equals 15 residues. Germline V gene lookup returns CDR1 MNHEY and CDR2 SMNVEV (reference sequence). V lost 5 bases to trimming and J lost 0 bases, with 11 bases between them. The chain's CDR3 is CASSISPSSYNEQFF. The CDR3 DNA sequence: TGTGCCAGCAGTATCTCCCCGAGCTCCTACAATGAGCAGTTCTTC.

In its sample, this clone was seen once. The rearrangement joins TRBV9 to TRBJ1-5, with D perhaps TRBD1 (6 bases). This CDR3 comprises 16 residues. Between the trimmed V and J ends, which lost 3 bases and 3 bases, there was a span of 16 bases. Germline V gene data show CDR1 as SGDLS and CDR2 as YYNGEE. The CDR3 sequence: CASSGRCRDINQPQHF. The CDR3 nucleotides are TGTGCCAGCAGCGGAAGATGCCGGGACATCAATCAGCCCCAGCATTTT. Complete variable domain (other parts from reference TRBV9 and TRBJ1-5): DSGVTQTPKHLITATGQRVTLRCSPRSGDLSVYWYQQSLDQGLQFLIQYYNGEERAKGNILERFSAQQFPDLHSELNLSSLELGDSALYFCASSGRCRDINQPQHFGDGTRLSIL.

This clone was counted a few times. The gene calls are TRBV9 and TRBJ1-1; 7 nucleotides agree with TRBD1. Germline-derived CDR1 and CDR2 are SGDLS and YYNGEE. The CDR3 contains 16 residues. The V gene end was trimmed by 4 bases and the J gene end by 1 base; junction bases not matched to a gene: 10. The CDR3 DNA reads as TGTGCCAGCAGCCTTAGTCAGGACAGGAAGAACACTGAAGCTTTCTTT. Amino acid sequence: CASSLSQDRKNTEAFF.

The gene calls are TRBV5-1 and TRBJ2-2; D is unclear. With 0 bases removed from V and 0 bases from J, the gap between germline ends came to 12 bases. Germline V gene sequence: CDR1 SGHRS, CDR2 YFSETQ. CDR3 length equals 17 residues. CDR3 residues: CASSLVPGGSNTGELFF. The CDR3 nucleotides are TGCGCCAGCAGCTTGGTTCCAGGTGGATCGAACACCGGGGAGCTGTTTTTT.

The chain is built from TRBV4-1 and TRBJ2-2; weak D call: TRBD2 (5 bases). Germline loops: CDR1 MGHRA, CDR2 YSYEKL. The CDR3 is made up of 16 amino acids. Trimming shortened V by 4 bases and J by 1 base, and 13 bases separated the two germline ends. This chain's CDR3 is CASSLRVSVNTGELFF. The CDR3 DNA is TGCGCCAGCAGCCTTCGTGTTAGCGTGAACACCGGGGAGCTGTTTTTT.